This T cell receptor beta chain stems from a study of technical replicates of blood from a few donors. Assay: immunoSEQ multiplex PCR; the TCRdb copy retains only in-frame clones and omits some. The sample holds approximately 99,000 clones, 95% to 97% seen once. CDR1 and CDR2 (germline): MNHNS, SASEGT. Trimming stripped 2 bases from V and 2 bases from J, with 7 bases between. The CDR3 consists of 13 residues. This TCR derives from a human donor in good health. Source material: T cells isolated from PBMCs. This sequence joins TRBV6-1 and TRBJ2-7; no definite D call. CDR3 nucleotide sequence: TGTGCCAGCAGTGAACACAGCACCTACGAGCAGTACTTC. Its translation is CASSEHSTYEQYF.